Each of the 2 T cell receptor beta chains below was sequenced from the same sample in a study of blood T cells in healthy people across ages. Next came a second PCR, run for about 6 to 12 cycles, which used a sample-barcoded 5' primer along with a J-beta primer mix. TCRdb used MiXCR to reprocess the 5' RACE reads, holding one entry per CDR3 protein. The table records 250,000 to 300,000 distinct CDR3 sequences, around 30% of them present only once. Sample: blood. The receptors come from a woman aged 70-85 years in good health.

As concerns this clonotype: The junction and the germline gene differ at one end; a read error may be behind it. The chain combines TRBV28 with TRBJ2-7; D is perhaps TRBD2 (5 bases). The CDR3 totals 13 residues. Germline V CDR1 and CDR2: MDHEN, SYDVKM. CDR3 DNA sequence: TGCGTGTCGGGTGCGGGCCCAGGCAACGAGCAGTACTTC. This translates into CVSGAGPGNEQYF.

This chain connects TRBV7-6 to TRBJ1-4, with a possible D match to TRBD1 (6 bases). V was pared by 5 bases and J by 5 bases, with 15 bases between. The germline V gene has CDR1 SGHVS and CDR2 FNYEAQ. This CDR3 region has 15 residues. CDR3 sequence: CASSVGQSHNEKLFF. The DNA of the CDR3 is TGTGCCAGCAGCGTTGGACAGAGTCACAATGAAAAACTGTTTTTT. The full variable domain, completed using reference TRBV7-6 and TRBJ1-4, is GAGVSQSPRYKVTKRGQDVALRCDPISGHVSLYWYRQALGQGPEFLTYFNYEAQQDKSGLPNDRFSAERPEGSISTLTIQRTEQRDSAMYRCASSVGQSHNEKLFFGSGTQLSVL.